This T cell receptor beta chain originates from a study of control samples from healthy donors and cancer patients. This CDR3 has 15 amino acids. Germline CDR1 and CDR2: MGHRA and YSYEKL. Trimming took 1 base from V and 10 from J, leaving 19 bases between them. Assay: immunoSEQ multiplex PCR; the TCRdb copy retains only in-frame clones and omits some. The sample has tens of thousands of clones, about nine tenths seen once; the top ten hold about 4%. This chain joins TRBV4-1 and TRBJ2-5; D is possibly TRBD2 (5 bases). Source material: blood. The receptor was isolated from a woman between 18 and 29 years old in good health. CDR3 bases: TGCGCCAGCAGCCAAGTAGGGCAGCCAAGGAGCGGCCAGTACTTC. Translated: CASSQVGQPRSGQYF.